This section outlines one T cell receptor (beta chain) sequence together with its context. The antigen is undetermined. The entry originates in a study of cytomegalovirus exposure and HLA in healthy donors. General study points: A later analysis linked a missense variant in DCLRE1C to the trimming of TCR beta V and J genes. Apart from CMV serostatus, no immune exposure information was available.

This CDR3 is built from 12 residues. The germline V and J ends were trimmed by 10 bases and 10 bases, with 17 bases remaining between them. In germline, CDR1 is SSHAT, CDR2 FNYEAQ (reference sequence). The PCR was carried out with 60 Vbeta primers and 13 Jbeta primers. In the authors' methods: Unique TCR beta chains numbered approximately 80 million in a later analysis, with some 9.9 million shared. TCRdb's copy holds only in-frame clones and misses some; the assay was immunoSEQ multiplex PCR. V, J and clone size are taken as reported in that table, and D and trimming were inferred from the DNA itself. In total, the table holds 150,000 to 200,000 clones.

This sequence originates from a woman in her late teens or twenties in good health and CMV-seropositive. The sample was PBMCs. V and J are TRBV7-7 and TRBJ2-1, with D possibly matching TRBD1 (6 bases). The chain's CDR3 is CAILGRTGEQFF. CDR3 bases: TGTGCCATTTTGGGTAGAACAGGGGAGCAGTTCTTC. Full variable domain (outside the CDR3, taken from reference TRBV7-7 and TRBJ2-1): GAGVSQSPRYKVTKRGQDVTLRCDPISSHATLYWYQQALGQGPEFLTYFNYEAQPDKSGLPSDRFSAERPEGSISTLTIQRTEQRDSAMYRCAILGRTGEQFFGPGTRLTVL.